The 29 T cell receptor beta chains given below trace back to one sample, sequenced in a study of graft-versus-host responses after intestinal transplantation. TCRdb's copy holds only in-frame clones and misses some; the assay was immunoSEQ multiplex PCR. Among about 21,000 clones listed, 80% to 90% were seen once. Specimen: PBMCs, collected roughly 64 days after intestinal transplantation. The receptor set was obtained from a human patient who received an intestinal transplant, so some T cells may come from the graft donor.

The chain has TRBV19 and TRBJ1-1; 9 bases line up with TRBD1. V gave up 4 bases and J gave up 8 bases; unmatched junction bases: 11. The CDR3 has 15 residues. Germline V gene sequence: CDR1 LNHDA, CDR2 SQIVND (reference sequence). In DNA form, the CDR3 reads TGTGCCAGTAGTACTCATTCCCGGGACAGGGTGGAAGCTTTCTTT. It specifies CASSTHSRDRVEAFF.

The gene calls are TRBV6-1 and TRBJ2-1; a possible D gene is TRBD2 (6 bases). Germline V gives CDR1 MNHNS, CDR2 SASEGT. The germline V and J ends were trimmed by 1 base and 5 bases, with 12 bases remaining between them. The CDR3 is 15 amino acids. CDR3 nucleotides: TGTGCCAGCAGTGAAGGGCAGGGAGGCCACAATGAGCAGTTCTTC. Its translation is CASSEGQGGHNEQFF.

The chain links TRBV30 to TRBJ2-1; 16 nucleotides line up with TRBD2. Germline V gene data show CDR1 as GTSNPN and CDR2 as SVGIG (reference sequence). The CDR3 is 17 amino acids. With 3 bases clipped from V and 2 bases from J, the junction kept 4 bases outside the gene matches. The CDR3 DNA sequence: TGTGCCTGGAGCTCCGGGACTAGCGGGGGGGCCTACAATGAGCAGTTCTTC. Encoded protein: CAWSSGTSGGAYNEQFF.

The chain recombines TRBV30 with TRBJ1-2; 7 bases match TRBD1. V trimming: 6 bases; J trimming: 0 bases; junction bases outside the gene matches: 7. This CDR3 contains 14 residues. Germline lookup yields CDR1 GTSNPN and CDR2 SVGIG (reference sequence). CDR3 bases: TGTGCCTGCAACGGACAGGTCCCTAACTATGGCTACACCTTC. Translating it yields CACNGQVPNYGYTF.

This sequence joins TRBV30 and TRBJ2-5, with D unclear. The J call is uncertain, as TRBJ2-7 better fits the DNA end. The CDR3 has 15 residues. Germline loops: CDR1 GTSNPN, CDR2 SVGIG (reference sequence). The CDR3 sequence is CAWESDPGPSYEQYF. The CDR3 DNA sequence: TGTGCCTGGGAATCTGACCCCGGACCATCCTACGAGCAGTACTTC.

The chain employs TRBV7-2 and TRBJ2-5; D possibly matches TRBD1 or TRBD2 (6 bases each). The CDR3 is 15 amino acids. Trimming took off 3 bases at V and 4 bases at J, with 15 bases between the two ends. Per germline, CDR1 SGHTA and CDR2 FQGNSA. The CDR3 DNA reads TGTGCCAGCAGCTTCTATACCCGGGGGCCAGAGACCCAGTACTTC. Its translation: CASSFYTRGPETQYF.

This clone was seen more than once but under ten times. The chain uses TRBV7-7 and TRBJ2-1; D not resolved. Per germline, CDR1 SSHAT and CDR2 FNYEAQ (reference sequence). Trimming took off 5 bases at V and 0 bases at J, with 14 bases between the two ends. The CDR3 covers 16 residues. The CDR3 DNA is TGTGCCAGCAGCGAACGACTGGAGAGCTCCTACAATGAGCAGTTCTTC. Protein sequence: CASSERLESSYNEQFF.

The chain has TRBV16 and TRBJ2-1; no firm D call. The germline gives CDR1 KGHSY, CDR2 FQNENV. Trimming removed 1 base at V and 10 bases at J, with 5 bases between. The CDR3 is made up of 11 amino acids. DNA for the CDR3: TGTGCCAGCAGCCAATTGCGAGAGCAGTTCTTC. It encodes CASSQLREQFF.

The J gene is TRBJ2-3, the V gene TRBV9; 9 bases align to TRBD1. The CDR3 is made up of 15 amino acids. Germline CDR1 and CDR2: SGDLS and YYNGEE. Unmatched junction bases numbered 6, after V lost 4 bases and J lost 3 bases. The CDR3 reads CASSLTGGSTDTQYF. The DNA of the CDR3 is TGTGCCAGCAGCTTAACAGGGGGCTCAACAGATACGCAGTATTTT.

Here the CDR3 reads CASSQTDSYEQYF. The DNA for the CDR3 is TGCGCCAGCAGCCAAACCGACAGTTACGAGCAGTACTTC. The chain carries TRBV4-1 and TRBJ2-5; tentatively, D is TRBD1 (5 bases). The end of the DNA fits TRBJ2-7 better, so the J call may be wrong. This CDR3 spans 13 amino acids. Looked up from germline, CDR1 is MGHRA and CDR2 is YSYEKL.

The chain has TRBV7-9 and TRBJ2-3; 11 positions agree with TRBD1. Germline CDR1 SEHNR, CDR2 FQNEAQ (reference sequence). V shed 3 bases and J 5 bases; nucleotides not matched to a gene: 1. The CDR3 is 14 residues long. CDR3 amino acids: CASSLGQGEDTQYF. In DNA form, the CDR3 reads TGTGCCAGCAGCTTGGGACAGGGGGAAGATACGCAGTATTTT.

This chain connects TRBV27 to TRBJ2-3; D not resolved. The CDR3 is 12 residues long. V was shortened by 6 bases and J by 14 bases, with 18 bases between the two germline ends. Germline V CDR1 and CDR2: MNHEY, SMNVEV (reference sequence). CDR3: CASSPTPDRRYF. The CDR3 nucleotides read TGTGCCAGCAGCCCAACCCCGGACCGGCGGTATTTT.

This rearrangement joins TRBV19 to TRBJ2-7, with 8 bases identical to TRBD1. The CDR3 length is 14 residues. The J segment lost 2 bases and the V segment lost 6 bases, leaving 6 bases of the junction unmatched. From germline, CDR1 is LNHDA and CDR2 SQIVND (reference sequence). The CDR3 sequence is CASSGQGATYEQYF. CDR3 nucleotides: TGTGCCAGTAGCGGACAGGGAGCAACCTACGAGCAGTACTTC. Full variable domain (missing parts from reference TRBV19 and TRBJ2-7): DGGITQSPKYLFRKEGQNVTLSCEQNLNHDAMYWYRQDPGQGLRLIYYSQIVNDFQKGDIAEGYSVSREKKESFPLTVTSAQKNPTAFYLCASSGQGATYEQYFGPGTRLTVT.

The chain couples TRBV7-9 to TRBJ2-7; D remains ambiguous. The V gene's germline CDR1 is SEHNR and CDR2 FQNEAQ (reference sequence). The CDR3 consists of 12 residues. Trimming removed 2 bases from V and 5 bases from J, with 7 bases in between. The CDR3 DNA is TGTGCCAGCAGCTTACCACCCCACGAGCAGTACTTC. It translates to CASSLPPHEQYF.

V usage is TRBV4-3 and J usage is TRBJ2-6, with D tentatively TRBD1 (5 bases). The CDR3 has 15 amino acids. The germline V gene encodes CDR1 LGHNA and CDR2 YSLEER. Trimming left V 0 bases short and J 3 bases short, with 6 bases between. CDR3: CASSQDQGGANVLTF. CDR3 in DNA: TGCGCCAGCAGCCAAGATCAGGGTGGGGCCAACGTCCTGACTTTC.

J is TRBJ1-2 and V is TRBV6-4, with D maybe TRBD1 (6 bases). Germline V gene lookup returns CDR1 MRHNA and CDR2 SNTAGT. Between the trimmed V and J ends, which lost 2 bases and 6 bases, there was a span of 16 bases. The CDR3 runs to 15 residues. The CDR3: CASSDGRTESNGYTF. The CDR3 region has the DNA TGTGCCAGCAGTGACGGTCGGACAGAGAGCAATGGCTACACCTTC.

J is TRBJ1-1 and V is TRBV7-6; D is perhaps TRBD1 (5 bases). With 1 base removed from V and 1 base from J, the gap between germline ends came to 7 bases. The CDR3 is 14 amino acids. CDR1 and CDR2 (germline): SGHVS, FNYEAQ. CDR3 loop: CASSLGDGNTEAFF. The DNA for the CDR3 is TGTGCCAGCAGCTTAGGGGACGGGAACACTGAAGCTTTCTTT. The variable domain in full, completed from reference TRBV7-6 and TRBJ1-1, reads GAGVSQSPRYKVTKRGQDVALRCDPISGHVSLYWYRQALGQGPEFLTYFNYEAQQDKSGLPNDRFSAERPEGSISTLTIQRTEQRDSAMYRCASSLGDGNTEAFFGQGTRLTVV.

The chain recombines TRBV27 with TRBJ2-7, with a tentative D call TRBD1 (6 bases). Trimming left V 6 bases short and J 3 bases short, with 18 bases between. Germline values: CDR1 MNHEY, CDR2 SMNVEV (reference sequence). The CDR3 length is 15 residues. The CDR3 DNA reads as TGTGCCAGCAGCGAAAGGGGGACACTCCACTACGAGCAGTACTTC. Translation: CASSERGTLHYEQYF.

The chain combines TRBV6-5 with TRBJ2-5; perhaps D is TRBD1 or TRBD2 (6 bases each). The CDR3 runs 15 residues. Germline CDR1 and CDR2: MNHEY and SVGAGI. The V end was cut by 4 bases, the J end by 4 bases, with 16 bases between. This CDR3 reads CASSFTGALGETQYF. The CDR3 region has the DNA TGTGCCAGCAGTTTTACGGGGGCGTTGGGAGAGACCCAGTACTTC.

V and J are TRBV18 and TRBJ1-2; possibly TRBD1 for D (5 bases). The V gene lost 3 bases and the J gene lost 6 bases, with 11 bases spanning the gap. The CDR3 consists of 13 residues. Germline CDR1 KGHSH, CDR2 LQKENI. DNA of the CDR3: TGTGCCAGCTCACCCCGAAGGGGCCATGGCTACACCTTC. Amino acid sequence: CASSPRRGHGYTF.

This clone turned up a few times. The chain carries TRBV5-1 and TRBJ1-1; D may be TRBD1 (6 bases). Trimming pared 2 bases from V and 3 bases from J, leaving 14 bases between. Germline CDR1 and CDR2: SGHRS and YFSETQ. This CDR3 is built from 15 residues. CDR3 protein: CASSFSGAQDTEAFF. CDR3 nucleotide sequence: TGCGCCAGCAGCTTCTCGGGGGCGCAAGACACTGAAGCTTTCTTT.

V gene TRBV4-3 combines with J gene TRBJ2-5; a possible D gene is TRBD2 (6 bases). The CDR3 totals 15 residues. V gave up 4 bases and J gave up 0 bases, with 12 bases separating them. Germline V gives CDR1 LGHNA, CDR2 YSLEER. CDR3 amino acids: CASSLKASDQETQYF. CDR3 coding DNA: TGCGCCAGCAGCCTCAAGGCTAGCGACCAAGAGACCCAGTACTTC.

This clone has a single count. The chain links TRBV4-3 to TRBJ1-1, with a tentative D call TRBD1 (6 bases). The CDR3 sequence is 16 residues long. Trimming removed 1 base at V and 0 bases at J, with 12 bases between. CDR1 and CDR2 from the germline V gene are LGHNA and YSLEER. The CDR3, as DNA: TGCGCCAGCAGCCAAGGGCAGGGGACAATGAACACTGAAGCTTTCTTT. Translation gives CASSQGQGTMNTEAFF.

The chain recombines TRBV10-3 with TRBJ2-6, with 7 bases identical to TRBD1. V shed 6 bases and J 10 bases; nucleotides not matched to a gene: 3. The CDR3 has 12 amino acids. Germline lookup yields CDR1 ENHRY and CDR2 SYGVKD. Written as DNA, the CDR3 is TGTGCCATCAGGACAGGGTCAAACGTCCTGACTTTC. Translated, it gives CAIRTGSNVLTF.

The chain has TRBV10-2 and TRBJ2-2; D might be TRBD2 (5 bases). Per germline, CDR1 WSHSY and CDR2 SAAADI. Trimming removed 2 bases at V and 11 bases at J, with 15 bases between. The CDR3 covers 14 residues. The CDR3 region has the DNA TGCGCCAGCAGTGAGGAGGGAAGGGTAGGAGAGCTGTTTTTT. Protein: CASSEEGRVGELFF.

This clone was seen more than once but under ten times. This chain links TRBV5-1 with TRBJ2-7; D remains unclear. There are 13 residues in the CDR3. V shed 5 bases and J shed 0 bases, with 9 bases lying between them. CDR1 and CDR2 (germline): SGHRS, YFSETQ. CDR3: CASSTAVSYEQYF. As DNA, the CDR3 is TGCGCCAGCAGTACGGCCGTCTCCTACGAGCAGTACTTC.

This clone was seen only once. The chain is built from TRBV11-1 and TRBJ2-3; D might be TRBD1 or TRBD2, each matching 6 bases. With 3 bases removed from V and 7 bases from J, the gap between germline ends came to 14 bases. CDR1 is SGHAT and CDR2 is FQDESV in the germline V gene (reference sequence). This CDR3 comprises 14 residues. Here the CDR3 DNA reads TGTGCCAGCAGCTTGTCGGGGGCCGGGAATACGCAGTATTTT. It codes for CASSLSGAGNTQYF.

The chain couples TRBV7-2 to TRBJ2-3; D is unresolved. This CDR3 has 13 amino acids. V dropped 5 bases and J dropped 5 bases, with 11 bases sitting between them. Germline CDR1 is SGHTA and CDR2 is FQGNSA. CDR3: CASSPRARDTQYF. CDR3 bases: TGTGCCAGCAGCCCAAGGGCGCGAGATACGCAGTATTTT.

This clone was counted a few times. The chain employs TRBV6-5 and TRBJ2-7; no clear D gene. Germline CDR1 reads MNHEY; CDR2 reads SVGAGI. The CDR3 runs to 15 residues. V lost 0 bases, J lost 6 bases, and 15 bases lay in between. CDR3 nucleotide sequence: TGTGCCAGCAGTTACTCACCCCCCGGTTACGGCGAGCAGTACTTC. Protein sequence: CASSYSPPGYGEQYF.